This is a list of T cell receptor beta chains from one sample in a study of regulatory T cells in long-lasting Graves disease. MiXCR was run by TCRdb on the multiplex PCR reads, yielding one entry per CDR3 protein. There are approximately 390,000 distinct CDR3 sequences in the sample; around 15% occur only once, and 20% to 25% lies in the top ten. These data also formed part of another study, on T cells in Graves' hyperthyroidism and ophthalmopathy.

The specimen comprised peripheral blood mononuclear cells (PBMCs), sampled at new diagnosis, from a patient treated with antithyroid drugs. The receptors stem from a young woman with Graves disease. The CDR3 runs from the conserved cysteine through the conserved F or W. A D gene is named only where the DNA matches it firmly. Size is omitted from some rows. Given values are once, few, many or a class for expanded clones.

D: TRBD1; V: TRBV5-1; size: many; J: TRBJ1-2; CDR3: CASSFVTGGMAGYTF; DNA: TGCGCCAGCAGCTTTGTGACAGGGGGCATGGCTGGCTACACCTTC
D: -; V: TRBV19; size: -; J: TRBJ1-1; CDR3: CASTLSGSGTEAFF; DNA: TGTGCCAGTACCCTTTCAGGGAGCGGTACCGAAGCTTTCTTT
D: TRBD1; V: TRBV3-1; size: many; J: TRBJ2-6; CDR3: CANPTGPNSGANVLTF; DNA: TGTGCCAACCCGACAGGGCCGAACTCTGGGGCCAACGTCCTGACTTTC
D: TRBD1; V: TRBV2; size: few; J: TRBJ1-5; CDR3: CASRQDRGDNQPQHF; DNA: TGTGCCAGCAGACAAGACAGGGGGGACAATCAGCCCCAGCATTTT
D: TRBD1; V: TRBV5-1; size: many; J: TRBJ2-7; CDR3: CASSLVAGGLYEQYF; DNA: TGCGCCAGCAGCTTGGTAGCAGGGGGCTTATACGAGCAGTACTTC
D: TRBD1; V: TRBV6-2/TRBV6-3; size: -; J: TRBJ1-1; CDR3: CASSEDRFLKNTEAFF; DNA: TGTGCCAGCAGCGAGGACAGGTTTTTAAAGAACACTGAAGCTTTCTTT
D: TRBD2; V: TRBV20-1; size: many; J: TRBJ2-1; CDR3: CSVGTSGRQNEQFF; DNA: TGCAGTGTCGGGACTAGCGGGAGACAAAATGAGCAGTTCTTC
D: TRBD1; V: TRBV5-6; size: -; J: TRBJ2-2; CDR3: CASSSRDRGFAGELFF; DNA: TGTGCCAGCAGCTCTCGGGACAGGGGTTTCGCCGGGGAGCTGTTTTTT
D: -; V: TRBV30; size: many; J: TRBJ2-7; CDR3: CAWSRGTSSYEQYF; DNA: TGTGCCTGGAGCCGGGGTACAAGCTCCTACGAGCAGTACTTC
D: -; V: TRBV11-1; size: many; J: TRBJ2-1; CDR3: CAKYATNEQFF; DNA: TGTGCCAAATACGCGACGAATGAGCAGTTCTTC
D: -; V: TRBV20-1; size: -; J: TRBJ2-2; CDR3: CSARLANTGELFF; DNA: TGCAGTGCTAGGCTAGCGAACACCGGGGAGCTGTTTTTT
D: -; V: TRBV10-3; size: -; J: TRBJ2-6; CDR3: CAISDQGAGANVLTF; DNA: TGTGCCATCAGTGACCAGGGAGCCGGGGCCAACGTCCTGACTTTC
D: -; V: TRBV5-1; size: few; J: TRBJ2-3; CDR3: CASSISTDTQYF; DNA: TGCGCCAGCAGCATCTCCACAGATACGCAGTATTTT
D: -; V: TRBV9; size: many; J: TRBJ1-1; CDR3: CASSVGGRAVNTEAFF; DNA: TGTGCCAGCAGCGTAGGTGGTCGGGCCGTGAACACTGAAGCTTTCTTT
D: -; V: TRBV11-2; size: -; J: TRBJ2-7; CDR3: CASSRGTAYEQYF; DNA: TGTGCCAGCAGCCGCGGGACAGCATACGAGCAGTACTTC
D: -; V: TRBV11-1; size: many; J: TRBJ2-7; CDR3: CASSLGGDPLHEQYF; DNA: TGTGCCAGCAGCTTAGGGGGGGACCCGCTACACGAGCAGTACTTC
D: -; V: TRBV28; size: many; J: TRBJ2-5; CDR3: CASSLDGYQETQYF; DNA: TGTGCCAGCAGTTTGGACGGCTACCAAGAGACCCAGTACTTC
D: -; V: TRBV12-3/TRBV12-4; size: many; J: TRBJ2-6; CDR3: CASSLGRSGANVLTF; DNA: TGTGCCAGCAGCCTAGGGCGTTCCGGGGCCAACGTCCTGACTTTC
D: -; V: TRBV6-1; size: many; J: TRBJ2-2; CDR3: CASSHTDTGELFF; DNA: TGTGCCAGCAGCCACACCGACACCGGGGAGCTGTTTTTT
D: TRBD1; V: TRBV12-3/TRBV12-4; size: many; J: TRBJ2-7; CDR3: CASCRTGGEQEQYF; DNA: TGTGCCAGCTGCCGGACAGGGGGCGAGCAGGAGCAGTACTTC
D: TRBD2; V: TRBV7-3; size: -; J: TRBJ2-7; CDR3: CASSLLAGAGEQYF; DNA: TGTGCCAGCAGCTTACTAGCGGGAGCTGGCGAGCAGTACTTC
D: TRBD1; V: TRBV20-1; size: -; J: TRBJ1-6; CDR3: CSAMDRGNSPLHF; DNA: TGCAGTGCTATGGACAGGGGAAATTCACCCCTCCACTTT
D: -; V: TRBV9; size: many; J: TRBJ1-4; CDR3: CASSAYTTTNEKLFF; DNA: TGTGCCAGCAGCGCCTACACAACAACTAATGAAAAACTGTTTTTT
D: -; V: TRBV5-1; size: many; J: TRBJ2-7; CDR3: CASSLDPAYEQYF; DNA: TGCGCCAGCAGCTTGGACCCAGCCTACGAGCAGTACTTC
D: TRBD1; V: TRBV7-9; size: many; J: TRBJ1-2; CDR3: CASSPGQGADYGYTF; DNA: TGTGCCAGCAGCCCGGGACAGGGGGCTGACTATGGCTACACCTTC
D: -; V: TRBV28; size: many; J: TRBJ1-6; CDR3: CASSRTGYNSPLHF; DNA: TGTGCCAGCAGCCGGACGGGCTATAATTCACCCCTCCACTTT
D: -; V: TRBV9; size: -; J: TRBJ2-7; CDR3: CASSVDLGNSYEQYF; DNA: TGTGCCAGCAGCGTAGATTTAGGGAACTCCTACGAGCAGTACTTC
D: TRBD2; V: TRBV6-2/TRBV6-3; size: -; J: TRBJ2-5; CDR3: CASSGLAGGPRETQYF; DNA: TGTGCCAGCAGTGGTCTAGCGGGGGGGCCGCGGGAGACCCAGTACTTC
D: TRBD1; V: TRBV7-6; size: many; J: TRBJ2-7; CDR3: CASSKGQGAGEQYF; DNA: TGTGCCAGCAGCAAAGGACAGGGGGCCGGTGAGCAGTACTTC
D: -; V: TRBV28; size: -; J: TRBJ1-2; CDR3: CASSLSMAGHGYTF; DNA: TGTGCCAGCAGTTTATCGATGGCAGGCCATGGCTACACCTTC